One sample yielded the 30 T cell receptor beta chains listed below, sequenced in a study of blood T cells in healthy people across ages. Combining a sample-barcoded 5' primer with a J-beta primer mix, a second PCR ran for about 7 to 12 cycles. In TCRdb, the 5' RACE reads were re-called with MiXCR into one record per CDR3 protein. The sample lists more than 700,000 distinct CDR3 sequences, around 45% occurring once. Material: blood. These receptors were obtained from a man aged 80 or over in good health.

The chain combines TRBV7-2 with TRBJ2-1, with a tentative D call TRBD1 (5 bases). The V end lost 5 bases, the J end lost 7 bases, and 15 bases lay between the germline ends. The V gene's germline CDR1 is SGHTA and CDR2 FQGNSA. The CDR3 runs 14 residues. CDR3 DNA: TGTGCCAGCAGCGTAACAGGTGTTGGGAATGAGCAGTTCTTC. Amino acids: CASSVTGVGNEQFF.

This clonotype was counted only a few times. The CDR3 sequence is CASSFPFGGSKDEQYF. As DNA, the CDR3 is TGTGCCAGCAGCTTTCCGTTTGGCGGGAGTAAGGACGAGCAGTACTTC. J is TRBJ2-5 and V is TRBV28, with 7 bases matching TRBD2. With the DNA end fitting TRBJ2-7 better, the J assignment may be wrong. Germline assignment: CDR1 MDHEN and CDR2 SYDVKM. CDR3 length: 16 residues.

The chain joins TRBV7-2 to TRBJ1-2; a possible D gene is TRBD1 (5 bases). V lost 0 bases and J 4 bases, leaving 9 bases between the germline ends. The CDR3 runs to 14 residues. Germline V gene data show CDR1 as SGHTA and CDR2 as FQGNSA. CDR3 loop: CASSLAQGPYGYTF. In nucleotides, the CDR3 is TGTGCCAGCAGCTTAGCGCAGGGACCCTATGGCTACACCTTC.

This clonotype has at least ten counts. The rearrangement uses TRBV7-2 and TRBJ2-5, with unresolved D. Germline V lookup: CDR1 SGHTA, CDR2 FQGNSA. Trimming left V 4 bases short and J 7 bases short, with 7 bases between. The CDR3 contains 11 residues. DNA for the CDR3: TGTGCCAGCAGCTCCATTGCGACCCAGTACTTC. Encoded protein: CASSSIATQYF.

The V call is TRBV20-1, the J call TRBJ1-5; D gene ambiguous. V lost 2 bases and J lost 3, with 11 bases in between. The CDR3 spans 14 residues. Per germline, CDR1 DFQATT and CDR2 SNEGSKA (reference sequence). This CDR3 reads CSARPGETNQPQHF. As DNA, the CDR3 is TGCAGTGCTAGACCCGGCGAAACCAATCAGCCCCAGCATTTT.

This clonotype showed up just a few times. This chain uses TRBV14 with TRBJ1-1, with 7 bases identical to TRBD1. This CDR3 contains 16 residues. Trimming at V came to 0 bases and at J to 1 base, leaving 5 bases not matched to a gene. From germline, CDR1 is SGHDN and CDR2 FVKESK. Here the CDR3 reads CASSQDTGAWNTEAFF. CDR3 sequence (DNA): TGTGCCAGCAGCCAAGATACAGGGGCGTGGAACACTGAAGCTTTCTTT.

V and J are TRBV6-6 and TRBJ2-7, with D uncertain. The CDR3 totals 14 residues. V dropped 0 bases and J dropped 1 base, with 7 bases sitting between them. Germline CDR1 reads MNHNY; CDR2 reads SVGAGI (reference sequence). In nucleotides, the CDR3 is TGTGCCAGCAGTTACTCGAAGGCGTCCTACGAGCAGTACTTC. Protein: CASSYSKASYEQYF.

The chain has TRBV20-1 and TRBJ2-7; D might be TRBD1 (6 bases). Trimming cost V 0 bases and J 7 bases, with 19 bases left between them. The CDR3 length is 15 residues. Per the germline V gene, CDR1 is DFQATT and CDR2 is SNEGSKA (reference sequence). CDR3 nucleotides: TGCAGTGCTAGAGATCCGGCCAGGGGCCCATTAGAGCAGTACTTC. Its translation: CSARDPARGPLEQYF.

Here the CDR3 reads CASSTSSQAYNEQFF. CDR3 sequence (DNA): TGCGCCAGCAGTACCTCTAGCCAAGCCTACAATGAGCAGTTCTTC. The V and J genes are TRBV5-1 and TRBJ2-1, with D possibly matching TRBD2 (5 bases). Looked up from germline, CDR1 is SGHRS and CDR2 is YFSETQ. The CDR3 sequence is 15 residues long. Trimming took 5 bases from V and 2 from J, leaving 14 bases between them.

V gene TRBV20-1 combines with J gene TRBJ2-6; no firm D call. Germline CDR1 and CDR2: DFQATT and SNEGSKA (reference sequence). The V end lost 5 bases, the J end lost 4 bases, and 18 bases lay between the germline ends. The CDR3 is 16 amino acids. The CDR3 DNA follows: TGCAGTGCTCCCCCGGACCCCCCAACCGGGGCCAACGTCCTGACTTTC. Protein sequence: CSAPPDPPTGANVLTF.

In this sample, this clonotype turned up a few times. The chain carries TRBV7-9 and TRBJ1-1; 7 nucleotides line up with TRBD1. V dropped 5 bases and J dropped 7; count of bases not matched to a gene: 7. Germline-derived CDR1 and CDR2 are SEHNR and FQNEAQ (reference sequence). This CDR3 is built from 13 residues. The CDR3 is CASSKGQIDEAFF. The CDR3 DNA is TGTGCCAGCAGCAAGGGACAGATTGATGAAGCTTTCTTT.

This clonotype has only one observation. The gene calls are TRBV9 and TRBJ1-1, with a tentative D call TRBD1 (5 bases). The germline CDR1 and CDR2 sequences are SGDLS and YYNGEE. The CDR3 consists of 14 residues. V was trimmed by 0 bases and J by 0 bases, leaving 6 bases between them. CDR3 in DNA: TGTGCCAGCAGCGTAGCAGGGATGAACACTGAAGCTTTCTTT. Translating gives CASSVAGMNTEAFF.

The CDR3 DNA sequence: TGTGCCATCAGTGTACAGGGAAGGGACACTGAAGCTTTCTTT. It specifies CAISVQGRDTEAFF. V is TRBV10-3 and J is TRBJ1-1; D possibly corresponds to TRBD1 (6 bases). CDR3 length: 14 amino acids. Germline V CDR1 and CDR2: ENHRY, SYGVKD. V lost 4 bases and J 3 bases, leaving 12 bases between the germline ends.

The V gene is TRBV20-1, the J gene TRBJ2-2, with D perhaps TRBD1 (6 bases). V lost 5 bases and J lost 2, with 12 bases in between. CDR1 and CDR2 (germline): DFQATT, SNEGSKA (reference sequence). CDR3 size: 14 residues. CDR3 nucleotide sequence: TGCAGTGCTCGACCGGGACAAAACACCGGGGAGCTGTTTTTT. This sequence encodes CSARPGQNTGELFF.

About this clonotype: Without the conserved terminal phenylalanine or tryptophan, this CDR3 likely stems from a read error. The rearrangement links TRBV6-5 to TRBJ1-1; perhaps TRBD1 as D (6 bases). CDR1 MNHEY and CDR2 SVGAGI come from the germline V gene. This CDR3 contains 13 residues. Trimming shortened V by 5 bases and J by 1 base, and 8 bases separated the two germline ends. The CDR3 here is CASSLQGNTEAFI. As DNA, the CDR3 is TGTGCCAGCAGTCTACAGGGGAACACTGAAGCTTTCATT.

The V call is TRBV20-1, the J call TRBJ2-1; D is uncertain. Germline CDR1 reads DFQATT; CDR2 reads SNEGSKA (reference sequence). V shed 0 bases and J shed 2 bases, with 8 bases lying between them. The CDR3 has 14 residues. CDR3: CSARDQGTYNEQFF. The CDR3 DNA reads as TGCAGTGCTAGAGATCAAGGGACCTACAATGAGCAGTTCTTC.

The chain has TRBV7-2 and TRBJ2-7; D is uncertain. Germline V gives CDR1 SGHTA, CDR2 FQGNSA. The CDR3 contains 15 residues. The V gene lost 1 base and the J gene lost 4 bases, with 14 bases spanning the gap. The chain's CDR3 is CASSLVPGGEYEQYF. For the CDR3, the DNA is TGTGCCAGCAGCTTAGTGCCGGGCGGAGAATACGAGCAGTACTTC.

Here the CDR3 DNA reads TGCAGTGCTAGACGAGCGGGATCCTACAATGAGCAGTTCTTC. This translates into CSARRAGSYNEQFF. This sequence joins TRBV20-1 and TRBJ2-1; 7 nucleotides match TRBD2. Germline values: CDR1 DFQATT, CDR2 SNEGSKA (reference sequence). This CDR3 has 14 residues. The J segment lost 1 base and the V segment lost 2 bases, leaving 2 bases of the junction unmatched.

In this sample, this clonotype turned up many times. The CDR3 here is CASGRASYEQYF. The CDR3 nucleotides read TGTGCCAGCGGGAGAGCGTCCTACGAGCAGTACTTC. This chain connects TRBV7-9 to TRBJ2-7; possible D gene TRBD2, 5 bases. CDR3 length equals 12 residues. Between the trimmed V and J ends, which lost 8 bases and 1 base, there was a span of 9 bases. CDR1 is SEHNR, CDR2 FQNEAQ, per germline (reference sequence).

This rearrangement joins TRBV6-1 to TRBJ2-7, with D tentatively TRBD2 (5 bases). Trimming shortened V by 3 bases and J by 0 bases, and 12 bases separated the two germline ends. The V gene's germline CDR1 is MNHNS and CDR2 SASEGT. The length of the CDR3 is 15 residues. DNA for the CDR3: TGTGCCAGCAGTGATCGAGGCGGGCTCTCCTACGAGCAGTACTTC. Protein sequence: CASSDRGGLSYEQYF.

The chain links TRBV14 to TRBJ1-1; D call uncertain. Germline V lookup: CDR1 SGHDN, CDR2 FVKESK. The CDR3 is made up of 15 amino acids. The V end was cut by 3 bases, the J end by 0 bases, with 11 bases between. This CDR3 reads CASSQGSTMNTEAFF. For the CDR3, the DNA is TGTGCCAGCAGCCAGGGCAGCACCATGAACACTGAAGCTTTCTTT.

V and J are TRBV15 and TRBJ2-1; D possibly corresponds to TRBD1 (6 bases). Trimming cost V 7 bases and J 2 bases, with 9 bases left between them. Germline values: CDR1 LNHNV, CDR2 YYDKDF (reference sequence). This CDR3 spans 13 amino acids. The CDR3 reads CATIGGPYNEQFF. As DNA, the CDR3 is TGTGCCACCATAGGGGGACCCTACAATGAGCAGTTCTTC.

This chain links TRBV7-9 with TRBJ1-4; D is undetermined. The CDR3 is 15 amino acids. CDR1 and CDR2 (germline): SEHNR, FQNEAQ (reference sequence). V was trimmed by 6 bases and J by 4 bases, leaving 15 bases between them. The CDR3 sequence is CASSSSTGFNEKLFF. The CDR3 DNA is TGTGCCAGCAGTTCCTCCACGGGTTTTAATGAAAAACTGTTTTTT.

In regard to this clonotype: This may come from a read error, since a much larger clone is one base off. The rearrangement links TRBV25-1 to TRBJ1-2; D is undetermined. With 7 bases removed from V and 4 bases from J, the gap between germline ends came to 13 bases. Germline V gene data show CDR1 as MGHDK and CDR2 as SYGVNS. The CDR3 is 13 amino acids. This CDR3 reads CASTHGRFYGYTF. CDR3 in DNA: TGTGCCAGCACCCACGGACGGTTCTATGGCTACACCTTC.

This clonotype was detected a few times. V gene TRBV28 combines with J gene TRBJ2-4; D possibly matches TRBD1 or TRBD2 (5 bases each). Trimming shortened V by 4 bases and J by 7 bases, and 11 bases separated the two germline ends. This CDR3 is built from 13 residues. The germline V gene encodes CDR1 MDHEN and CDR2 SYDVKM. The CDR3 DNA sequence: TGTGCCAGCAGTTCCCGAGGGGTGAACATTCAGTACTTC. It is translated as CASSSRGVNIQYF. Full variable domain (outside the CDR3, taken from reference TRBV28 and TRBJ2-4): DVKVTQSSRYLVKRTGEKVFLECVQDMDHENMFWYRQDPGLGLRLIYFSYDVKMKEKGDIPEGYSVSREKKERFSLILESASTNQTSMYLCASSSRGVNIQYFGAGTRLSVL.

This chain joins TRBV20-1 and TRBJ1-3; D gene uncertain. The CDR3 has 13 amino acids. V was cut by 6 bases and J by 4 bases, with 13 bases left in between. The germline gives CDR1 DFQATT, CDR2 SNEGSKA (reference sequence). This CDR3 reads CSAASFGGNTIYF. The CDR3 region has the DNA TGCAGTGCCGCCTCTTTTGGGGGAAACACCATATATTTT.

This clonotype was detected once. A read error may be the cause here, since a much bigger clone is one base away. The chain employs TRBV27 and TRBJ2-4; 7 nucleotides line up with TRBD1. The CDR3 runs 15 residues. Germline CDR1 reads MNHEY; CDR2 reads SMNVEV (reference sequence). CDR3 sequence reads: CAGSYGGGTDGLQYF. The DNA of the CDR3 is TGTGCCGGCAGTTATGGGGGTGGGACAGATGGGCTGCAGTACTTC.

The chain joins TRBV27 to TRBJ2-1; D is undetermined. Trimming left V 2 bases short and J 9 bases short, with 14 bases between. Germline V CDR1 and CDR2: MNHEY, SMNVEV (reference sequence). This CDR3 has 14 residues. The CDR3 DNA sequence: TGTGCCAGCAGTTTAGATTGGGGTCCGGCTGAGCAGTTCTTC. Its protein is CASSLDWGPAEQFF.

About this clonotype: This may come from a read error, since a much larger clone is one base off. The V and J genes are TRBV20-1 and TRBJ2-5; 14 positions match TRBD2. TRBJ2-7 matches the DNA end more closely, so the J call is doubtful. The CDR3 has 16 residues. Germline V gene sequence: CDR1 DFQATT, CDR2 SNEGSKA (reference sequence). The CDR3 coding sequence is TGCAGTGCTAGAGACGAGACTAGCGGGAGGGCCAGCGAGCAGTACTTC. Translated, it gives CSARDETSGRASEQYF.

Remarks on this clonotype: A read error may produce the germline difference seen at one junction end. The V gene is TRBV24-1, the J gene TRBJ2-1; 7 nucleotides line up with TRBD2. The CDR3 extends over 11 amino acids. The germline gives CDR1 KGHDR, CDR2 SFDVKD. In DNA, the CDR3 is TGTGCCGCCGGGGGGTACAGTGAGCAGTTCTTC. Amino acids: CAAGGYSEQFF.